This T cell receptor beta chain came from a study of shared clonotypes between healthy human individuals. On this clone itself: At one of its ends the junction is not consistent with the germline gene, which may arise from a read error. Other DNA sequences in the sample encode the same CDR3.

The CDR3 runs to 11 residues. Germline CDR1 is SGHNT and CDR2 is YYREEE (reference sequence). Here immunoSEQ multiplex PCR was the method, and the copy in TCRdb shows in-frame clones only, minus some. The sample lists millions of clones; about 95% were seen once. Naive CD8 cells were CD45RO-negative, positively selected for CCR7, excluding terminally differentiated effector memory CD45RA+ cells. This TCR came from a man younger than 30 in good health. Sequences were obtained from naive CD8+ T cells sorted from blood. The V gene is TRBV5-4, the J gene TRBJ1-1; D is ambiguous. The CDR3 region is CASSLNTEAFF. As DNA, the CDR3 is TGTGCCAGCAGCTTGAATACTGAAGCTTTCTTT.